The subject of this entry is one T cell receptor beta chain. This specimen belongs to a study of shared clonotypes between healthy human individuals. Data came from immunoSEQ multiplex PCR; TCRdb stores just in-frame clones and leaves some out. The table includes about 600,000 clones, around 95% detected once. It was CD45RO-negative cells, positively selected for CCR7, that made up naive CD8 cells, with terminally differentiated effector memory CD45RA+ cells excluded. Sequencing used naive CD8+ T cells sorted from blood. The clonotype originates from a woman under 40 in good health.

As DNA, the CDR3 is TGTGCCAGCAGCTTCGCTAGCGGGAGGCTGTACCAAGAGACCCAGTACTTC. Translated, it gives CASSFASGRLYQETQYF. The chain links TRBV7-3 to TRBJ2-5, with TRBD2 matching 11 bases. This CDR3 spans 17 amino acids. Germline CDR1 is SGHTA and CDR2 is FQGTGA. After removal of 3 bases from V and 0 bases from J, the junction contained 6 bases not matched to a gene.